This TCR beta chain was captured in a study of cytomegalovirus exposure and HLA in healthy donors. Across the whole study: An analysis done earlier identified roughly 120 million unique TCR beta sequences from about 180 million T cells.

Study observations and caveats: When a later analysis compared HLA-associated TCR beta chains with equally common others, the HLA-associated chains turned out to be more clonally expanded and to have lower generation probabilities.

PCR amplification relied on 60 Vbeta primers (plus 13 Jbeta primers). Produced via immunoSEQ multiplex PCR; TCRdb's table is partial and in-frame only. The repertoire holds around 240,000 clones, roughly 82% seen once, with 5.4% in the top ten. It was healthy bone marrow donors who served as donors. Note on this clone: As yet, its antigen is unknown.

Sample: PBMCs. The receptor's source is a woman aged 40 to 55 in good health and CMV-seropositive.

CDR3 coding DNA: TGTGCCAGCTCACCGACAGGGCGTTCCGGGGAGCTGTTTTTT. This gives the protein CASSPTGRSGELFF. The V call is TRBV18, the J call TRBJ2-2; TRBD1 matches 7 bases. Germline lookup yields CDR1 KGHSH and CDR2 LQKENI. Germline trimming cut 3 bases from V and 6 bases from J; bases unmatched to any gene: 4. The CDR3 extends over 14 amino acids.